The rows below give T cell receptor beta chains drawn from one sample of a study of OX40 agonist ivuxolimab in advanced cancers. Data came from immunoSEQ multiplex PCR; TCRdb stores just in-frame clones and leaves some out. The table shows tens of thousands of clones, with 86% occurring only once. This sample comprised CD4+ or CD8+ T cells sorted from blood, obtained in a trial of the OX40 agonist ivuxolimab. These receptors all stem from an adult with an advanced solid tumor such as melanoma, head and neck, liver or kidney cancer. The CDR3 runs from the conserved cysteine through the conserved F or W. Each record gives: D gene, V gene, clone size, J gene, CDR3 DNA, CDR3 protein. The D gene is left open where the match is weak. Size is omitted from some rows. Given values are once, few, many or a class for expanded clones.

>.|TRBV11-2|.|TRBJ1-3
TGTGCCAGCAGCCGGCTTCCAGTGTCTGGAAACACCATATATTTT
CASSRLPVSGNTIYF
>.|TRBV14|.|TRBJ2-7
TGTGCCAGCAGCCAATTCAGGGGGGCACAAAACAACGAGCAGTACTTC
CASSQFRGAQNNEQYF
>TRBD1|TRBV11-2|.|TRBJ2-3
TGTGCCAGCAACAGGGGGCCAGATACGCAGTATTTT
CASNRGPDTQYF
>.|TRBV5-1|.|TRBJ2-5
TGCGCCAGCAGCCCTGATTGGGAGACCCAGTACTTC
CASSPDWETQYF
>.|TRBV5-1|.|TRBJ1-2
TGCGCCAGCAGCTTGGTACAGAGCTATGGCTACACCTTC
CASSLVQSYGYTF
>.|TRBV9|.|TRBJ1-3
TGTGCCAGCAGCGTAGGGGCAGGAGAAGGAAACACCATATATTTT
CASSVGAGEGNTIYF
>.|TRBV5-6|.|TRBJ2-1
TGTGCCAGCAACACCGCCTACAATGAGCAGTTCTTC
CASNTAYNEQFF
>.|TRBV12-5|.|TRBJ2-2
TGTGCTAGTGGTTGGATCGGGACACTCACCGGGGAGCTGTTTTTT
CASGWIGTLTGELFF
>.|TRBV29-1|.|TRBJ2-1
TGCAGCGTAACCGGGCCGTACTCCTACAATGAGCAGTTCTTC
CSVTGPYSYNEQFF
>.|TRBV6-1|.|TRBJ2-2
TGTGCCAGCAACCCGGGCGTTTTGACCGGGGAGCTGTTTTTT
CASNPGVLTGELFF
>TRBD1|TRBV5-1|.|TRBJ1-2
TGCGCCAGCAGCACAGACAGGGTAGAGAGCTATGGCTACACCTTC
CASSTDRVESYGYTF
>TRBD1|TRBV10-3|.|TRBJ1-3
TGTGCCATCGGGGAGTCGGAGGGGGCTTATGGAAACACCATATATTTT
CAIGESEGAYGNTIYF
>TRBD1|TRBV5-1|.|TRBJ1-1
TGCGCCAGCAGCTTGGAGGGGGCTAACACTGAAGCTTTCTTT
CASSLEGANTEAFF
>TRBD2|TRBV18|once|TRBJ2-1
TGTGCCAGCTCAGTAGCGGGGGCTGAGCAGTTCTTC
CASSVAGAEQFF
>.|TRBV6-1|.|TRBJ1-2
TGTGCCAGCAGTGATCACCTGGGGGGAGGGGTCGCCTATGGCTACACCTTC
CASSDHLGGGVAYGYTF
>.|TRBV7-9|.|TRBJ2-1
TGTGCCAGCAGCCTGGCGGCGGGCAATGAGCAGTTCTTC
CASSLAAGNEQFF
>.|TRBV6-5|.|TRBJ1-2
TGTGCCAGCAGTTACGGGACTCCGGCCACTTATGGCTACACCTTC
CASSYGTPATYGYTF
>.|TRBV5-6|.|TRBJ2-1
TGTGCCAGCAGCACAGGAGGGGCTGGGCTAGCGTTCTACAATGAGCAGTTCTTC
CASSTGGAGLAFYNEQFF
>TRBD2|TRBV7-2|.|TRBJ2-7
TGTGCCAGCAGCGGCAGACTAGCGGGGGGAGCCTACGAGCAGTACTTC
CASSGRLAGGAYEQYF
>.|TRBV9|.|TRBJ2-2
TGTGCCAGCAGCGAGGGAATAGGGGGGACAGCAAACACCGGGGAGCTGTTTTTT
CASSEGIGGTANTGELFF
>TRBD1|TRBV18|.|TRBJ2-7
TGTGCCAGCTCCCCCGGGACAGGGGGCTCCGAGCAGTACTTC
CASSPGTGGSEQYF
>.|TRBV21-1|once|TRBJ1-4
TGTGCCAGCATACTGGCGGGGTGCAGGAGGGAAAAACTGTTTTTT
CASILAGCRREKLFF
>TRBD1|TRBV12-5|.|TRBJ1-5
TGTGCTAGTGGTTTGGTTAATCCGGGACAGGATCGTGTCCGGCAGCCCCAGCATTTT
CASGLVNPGQDRVRQPQHF
>.|TRBV5-1|.|TRBJ1-1
TGCGCCAGCAGCTTCTCCGCGGTGAACACTGAAGCTTTCTTT
CASSFSAVNTEAFF
>TRBD1|TRBV5-4|.|TRBJ1-1
TGTGCCAGCAGCTTAAGACAGGGGAACACTGAAGCTTTCTTT
CASSLRQGNTEAFF
>.|TRBV30|.|TRBJ1-2
TGTGCCCAGTCCCGCCAGGGCTATGGCTACACCTTC
CAQSRQGYGYTF
>.|TRBV6-5|.|TRBJ1-5
TGTGCCAGCGGCAACAATCAGCCCCAGCATTTT
CASGNNQPQHF
>.|TRBV5-1|.|TRBJ1-1
TGCGCCAGCTATCCTAGACCGAACACTGAAGCTTTCTTT
CASYPRPNTEAFF
>.|TRBV5-6|.|TRBJ1-3
TGTGCCAGCAGGCTTTTCTCTGGAAACACCATATATTTT
CASRLFSGNTIYF
>TRBD1|TRBV18|.|TRBJ1-1
TGTGCCAGCTCACCGGCACAGGGGGCGGGCACTGAAGCTTTCTTT
CASSPAQGAGTEAFF
>TRBD1|TRBV4-1|.|TRBJ2-6
TGCGCCAGCAGCCCCTGGACAGGGGGCGCCGGGGCCAACGTCCTGACTTTC
CASSPWTGGAGANVLTF
>.|TRBV9|once|TRBJ2-7
TGTGCCAGCAGCGTAGATGGCGGTTCTGGGACCTACGAGCAGTACTTC
CASSVDGGSGTYEQYF
>.|TRBV2|.|TRBJ2-5
TGTGCCAGCAGTGAGGGGTACAGGGCGACCCAAGAGACCCAGTACTTC
CASSEGYRATQETQYF
>TRBD2|TRBV5-1|few|TRBJ2-5
TGCGCCAGCTCGGGACTAGCGGGGATAGACCAAGAGACCCAGTACTTC
CASSGLAGIDQETQYF
>TRBD2|TRBV5-8|.|TRBJ2-3
TGTGCCAGCAGCTTGAGACTAGCGGGGGGGGGCACAGATACGCAGTATTTT
CASSLRLAGGGTDTQYF
>.|TRBV5-4|.|TRBJ1-2
TGTGCCAGCAGCCTCCGGTCCCTCTATGGCTACACCTTC
CASSLRSLYGYTF
>.|TRBV4-1|few|TRBJ2-2
TGCGCCAGCAGCCAAGGGAGACAGTCTGCGGACACCGGGGAGCTGTTTTTT
CASSQGRQSADTGELFF
>.|TRBV30|.|TRBJ2-3
TGTGCCTGGAGTCTAGGAGATACGCAGTATTTT
CAWSLGDTQYF
>.|TRBV13|.|TRBJ1-1
TGTGCCAGCAGCCTCCTAGGGACGTCGGGGGCTTTCTTT
CASSLLGTSGAFF
>TRBD2|TRBV7-9|.|TRBJ2-3
TGTGCCAGCAGCCGCGGGGCGACTAGCGGGGGGGCCGGAGATACGCAGTATTTT
CASSRGATSGGAGDTQYF
>.|TRBV19|.|TRBJ2-7
TGTGCCAGTAGTATCTACGGTTCTCGGCAGTACTTC
CASSIYGSRQYF
>TRBD1|TRBV29-1|.|TRBJ2-7
TGCAGCGTTGGTCGACAGGGTTCCTACGAGCAGTACTTC
CSVGRQGSYEQYF
>.|TRBV7-9|.|TRBJ2-7
TGTGCCAGCAGCTTCGGACAGCCCTCCTACGAGCAGTACTTC
CASSFGQPSYEQYF
>.|TRBV5-1|.|TRBJ2-3
TGCGCCAGCAGCTTGAGACGGGGAAGTTTCGATACGCAGTATTTT
CASSLRRGSFDTQYF
>.|TRBV14|.|TRBJ1-3
TGTGCCAGCAGCCTGCTATCGGGCGGCTACTCTGGAAACACCATATATTTT
CASSLLSGGYSGNTIYF
>.|TRBV9|.|TRBJ1-5
TGTGCCAGCAGCGCGGGGACCACCGCTAATCAGCCCCAGCATTTT
CASSAGTTANQPQHF
>.|TRBV6-5|.|TRBJ1-2
TGTGCCAGCAGACGGGGCCTATTGCCCTATGGCTACACCTTC
CASRRGLLPYGYTF
>.|TRBV5-1|few|TRBJ2-7
TGCGCCAGCAGCTTGAGGCAGAGCTCCTACGAGCAGTACTTC
CASSLRQSSYEQYF
>.|TRBV6-6|once|TRBJ1-2
TGTGCCTCGCTCCGACGGGAGTATGGCTACACCTTC
CASLRREYGYTF
>TRBD1|TRBV5-5|.|TRBJ1-2
TGTGCCAGCAGCTTGTTGGGCGGACAGGGCGGGAATGGCTACACCTTC
CASSLLGGQGGNGYTF
>.|TRBV5-1|.|TRBJ2-1
TGCGCCAGCAGCTTTGGGGGCGGGGGTAATCGTGAGCAGTTCTTC
CASSFGGGGNREQFF
>TRBD1|TRBV9|.|TRBJ2-1
TGTGCCAGCAGCGTAGCGAGACAGGGCTACAATGAGCAGTTCTTC
CASSVARQGYNEQFF
>.|TRBV5-6|.|TRBJ2-6
TGTGCCAGCAGCTTGGAGGGCGGGGCCAACGTCCTGACTTTC
CASSLEGGANVLTF